This passage covers 8 T cell receptor beta chains from one sample sequenced in a study of blood T cell repertoires in COVID-19. Repertoires were generated with immunoSEQ multiplex PCR, while TCRdb's copy carries only in-frame clones and drops some. The sample consists of 200,000 to 250,000 clones, approximately 81% of them appearing once. Source material: PBMCs or T cells enriched from blood (not recorded which). The receptors were gathered from a woman aged 45 to 65 with acute COVID-19.

This chain uses TRBV19 with TRBJ2-1, with 8 bases aligning to TRBD1. Germline CDR1 LNHDA, CDR2 SQIVND (reference sequence). The CDR3 extends over 15 amino acids. Germline trimming cut 7 bases from V and 0 bases from J; bases unmatched to any gene: 5. The DNA for the CDR3 is TGTGCCAGTACCCGGCAGGGGGCCTCCTACAATGAGCAGTTCTTC. Translation gives CASTRQGASYNEQFF.

V usage is TRBV11-3 and J usage is TRBJ2-5, with D unclear. Germline CDR1 is SGHNT and CDR2 is YENEEA. The CDR3 is 16 residues long. The V gene lost 3 bases and the J gene lost 1 base, with 15 bases spanning the gap. The CDR3 region is CASSLTLSGFQETQYF. The CDR3 nucleotides are TGTGCCAGCAGCTTGACCCTGTCAGGATTCCAAGAGACCCAGTACTTC.

The chain joins TRBV5-1 to TRBJ1-1, with unresolved D. Germline CDR1 SGHRS, CDR2 YFSETQ. V was cut by 4 bases and J by 0 bases, with 10 bases left in between. This CDR3 is built from 14 residues. CDR3 in amino acids: CASSPEAMNTEAFF. The CDR3 DNA reads TGCGCCAGCAGCCCCGAAGCCATGAACACTGAAGCTTTCTTT.

The chain uses TRBV5-1 and TRBJ2-1; D remains unclear. The CDR3 spans 13 residues. Per the germline V gene, CDR1 is SGHRS and CDR2 is YFSETQ. Trimming cost V 4 bases and J 4 bases, with 9 bases left between them. CDR3 sequence: CASSTPGYNEQFF. Here the CDR3 DNA reads TGCGCCAGCAGCACCCCGGGTTACAATGAGCAGTTCTTC.

The chain is built from TRBV4-2 and TRBJ2-1; 15 nucleotides agree with TRBD2. In germline, CDR1 is LGHNA, CDR2 YNFKEQ. The CDR3 runs to 20 residues. Trimming at V came to 3 bases and at J to 3 bases, leaving 12 bases not matched to a gene. In nucleotides, the CDR3 is TGTGCCAGCAGCCAGGGAGGTGGGGGACTAGCGGGAGGTCACTACAATGAGCAGTTCTTC. Translated: CASSQGGGGLAGGHYNEQFF.

The chain couples TRBV30 to TRBJ1-6; 7 bases match TRBD1. V was clipped by 1 base and J by 10 bases; unmatched bases: 16. The CDR3 contains 17 residues. Germline V gene sequence: CDR1 GTSNPN, CDR2 SVGIG (reference sequence). CDR3 nucleotide sequence: TGTGCCTGGAGTGGTTCCCCCGCGACAGGGCGGGCCTCACCCCTCCACTTT. It yields the protein CAWSGSPATGRASPLHF.

This chain links TRBV6-5 with TRBJ2-7; no definite D call. Trimming removed 6 bases at V and 7 bases at J, with 10 bases between. The germline CDR1 and CDR2 sequences are MNHEY and SVGAGI. The CDR3 spans 11 residues. This chain's CDR3 is CASRTDGEQYF. The CDR3 DNA is TGTGCCAGCAGAACTGACGGGGAGCAGTACTTC.

This clone came up a few times. As DNA, the CDR3 is TGTGCCAGCACGGGGCGGGGGGGTACAGATACGCAGTATTTT. The encoded protein is CASTGRGGTDTQYF. J is TRBJ2-3 and V is TRBV6-5, with TRBD2 matching over 9 bases. Germline-derived CDR1 and CDR2 are MNHEY and SVGAGI. V lost 7 bases and J lost 3; bases outside the gene matches: 5. The CDR3 consists of 14 residues.